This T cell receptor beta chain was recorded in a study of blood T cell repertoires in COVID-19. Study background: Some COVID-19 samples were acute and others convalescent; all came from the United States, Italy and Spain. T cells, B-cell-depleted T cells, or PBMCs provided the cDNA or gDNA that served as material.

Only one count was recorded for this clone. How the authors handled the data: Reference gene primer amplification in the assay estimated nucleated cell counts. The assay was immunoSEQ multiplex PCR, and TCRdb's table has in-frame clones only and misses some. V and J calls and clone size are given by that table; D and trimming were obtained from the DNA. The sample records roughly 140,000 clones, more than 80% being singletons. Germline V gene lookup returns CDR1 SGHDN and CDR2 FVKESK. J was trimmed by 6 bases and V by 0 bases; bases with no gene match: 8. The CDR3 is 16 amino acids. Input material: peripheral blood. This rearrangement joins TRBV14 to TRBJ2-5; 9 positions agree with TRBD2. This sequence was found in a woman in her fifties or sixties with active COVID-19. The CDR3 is CASSQDVGLAFKTQYF. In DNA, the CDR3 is TGTGCCAGCAGCCAAGATGTTGGACTAGCGTTTAAGACCCAGTACTTC.